The 26 T cell receptor beta chains below were found in one sample sequenced in a study of T cells in Graves' hyperthyroidism and ophthalmopathy. Template material for amplifying TCR beta CDR3 regions consisted of RNA transcripts. Primed by the HTBI set, a first-round RT-PCR was run on the TCR CDR3. TCRdb passed the multiplex PCR reads through MiXCR, listing each CDR3 protein once. The sample consists of roughly 750,000 distinct CDR3 sequences, over 15% of them appearing once. The specimen sequenced was blood. The receptors were gathered from a young man with Graves' hyperthyroidism.

This clonotype was observed at least ten times. At one end, the junction sequence differs from germline, possibly due to a read error. CDR3 protein: CASSLAGGGYEQYF. The CDR3 DNA reads TGTGCCAGCAGTTTAGCGGGAGGGGGCTACGAGCAGTACTTC. This chain uses TRBV7-2 with TRBJ2-7; the match to TRBD2 covers 11 bases. The length of the CDR3 is 14 residues. CDR1 is SGHTA and CDR2 is FQGNSA in the germline V gene. The full variable domain, rest sourced from reference TRBV7-2 and TRBJ2-7, is GAGVSQSPSNKVTEKGKDVELRCDPISGHTALYWYRQSLGQGLEFLIYFQGNSAPDKSGLPSDRFSAERTGGSVSTLTIQRTQQEDSAVYLCASSLAGGGYEQYFGPGTRLTVT.

This clonotype occurred once. The J gene is TRBJ2-2, the V gene TRBV27; 8 bases map to TRBD1. Trimming took 8 bases from V and 5 from J; bases not matched to a gene: 10. From germline, CDR1 is MNHEY and CDR2 SMNVEV (reference sequence). This CDR3 contains 15 residues. DNA of the CDR3: TGTGCCAGCGGGGTGGACAGGGTTGAAACCGGGGAGCTGTTTTTT. It is translated as CASGVDRVETGELFF.

This sequence joins TRBV24-1 and TRBJ2-1; D might be TRBD1 (7 bases). Germline assignment: CDR1 KGHDR and CDR2 SFDVKD. V shed 0 bases and J shed 6 bases, with 29 bases lying between them. The CDR3 has 21 residues. The CDR3 coding sequence is TGTGCCACCAGTGATTTGCGTCGTGACAGGGAAAGGGGAGGTAAAGCCAATGAGCAGTTCTTC. Its protein is CATSDLRRDRERGGKANEQFF.

This clonotype was seen a few times. This may be a read error: a much more frequent sequence differs by one nucleotide. J is TRBJ2-7 and V is TRBV28; D is possibly TRBD1 or TRBD2 (5 bases each). The V and J ends lost 5 bases and 6 bases respectively, with 17 bases between them. The germline V gene has CDR1 MDHEN and CDR2 SYDVKM. This CDR3 has 14 residues. The CDR3 spells CASSGRRGKSEQYF. DNA of the CDR3: TGTGCCAGCAGTGGACGACGGGGCAAATCCGAGCAGTACTTC. The full variable domain, its missing parts supplied by reference TRBV28 and TRBJ2-7, is DVKVTQSSRYLVKRTGEKVFLECVQDMDHENMFWYRQDPGLGLRLIYFSYDVKMKEKGDIPEGYSVSREKKERFSLILESASTNQTSMYLCASSGRRGKSEQYFGPGTRLTVT.

About this clonotype: This clone may be a read error of a much larger clone one base away. The rearrangement links TRBV7-6 to TRBJ2-7; 14 bases map to TRBD2. J was trimmed by 7 bases and V by 1 base; bases with no gene match: 3. The CDR3 runs to 15 residues. Looked up from germline, CDR1 is SGHVS and CDR2 is FNYEAQ. CDR3 loop: CASSLGLAGGDEQYF. The DNA of the CDR3 is TGTGCCAGCAGCTTAGGACTAGCGGGAGGGGATGAGCAGTACTTC.

V gene TRBV30 combines with J gene TRBJ1-1, with no clear D. The germline V gene has CDR1 GTSNPN and CDR2 SVGIG (reference sequence). The CDR3 is 14 amino acids. The ends were cut back, 2 bases at V and 7 bases at J, with 17 bases in the middle. The chain's CDR3 is CAWSRRRLIFEAFF. Written as DNA, the CDR3 is TGTGCCTGGAGTAGAAGGCGGCTGATATTTGAAGCTTTCTTT. Based on the CDR3 plus reference TRBV30 and TRBJ1-1, the full variable domain is SQTIHQWPATLVQPVGSPLSLECTVEGTSNPNLYWYRQAAGRGLQLLFYSVGIGQISSEVPQNLSASRPQDRQFILSSKKLLLSDSGFYLCAWSRRRLIFEAFFGQGTRLTVV.

This clonotype was picked up many times. This sequence joins TRBV20-1 and TRBJ2-3; 15 nucleotides line up with TRBD2. With 6 bases clipped from V and 2 bases from J, the junction kept 12 bases outside the gene matches. This CDR3 has 18 amino acids. Germline values: CDR1 DFQATT, CDR2 SNEGSKA (reference sequence). The CDR3 DNA follows: TGCAGTGCCGAGGGGGGACTAGCGGGAGGAATATACACAGATACGCAGTATTTT. Translating it yields CSAEGGLAGGIYTDTQYF.

The table lists this clonotype with many counts. The chain recombines TRBV30 with TRBJ2-2, with a possible D match to TRBD2 (9 bases). V gave up 0 bases and J gave up 7 bases, with 27 bases separating them. This CDR3 has 19 amino acids. Looked up from germline, CDR1 is GTSNPN and CDR2 is SVGIG (reference sequence). The chain's CDR3 is CAWSVDRGISGSADGELFF. The CDR3 region has the DNA TGTGCCTGGAGTGTAGACAGGGGTATTAGCGGGAGCGCCGACGGGGAGCTGTTTTTT.

This clonotype was seen at least ten times. The chain combines TRBV18 with TRBJ1-4; 8 positions match TRBD1. The CDR3 length is 16 residues. The germline CDR1 and CDR2 sequences are KGHSH and LQKENI. V lost 6 bases, J lost 5 bases, and 11 bases stayed unmatched. The CDR3 coding sequence is TGTGCCAGCTCCCTCGGACAGGGCTACGCGAATGAAAAACTGTTTTTT. Protein: CASSLGQGYANEKLFF.

At least ten counts were recorded for this clonotype. This chain links TRBV7-9 with TRBJ2-1; tentative D call: TRBD2 (5 bases). V was shortened by 10 bases and J by 9 bases, with 10 bases between the two germline ends. CDR1 and CDR2 (germline): SEHNR, FQNEAQ (reference sequence). The CDR3 spans 10 residues. The CDR3 region is CATQEGEQFF. In nucleotides, the CDR3 is TGTGCCACCCAAGAGGGTGAGCAGTTCTTC.

This clonotype was counted at least ten times. The genes are TRBV29-1 and TRBJ2-7; D is undetermined. The germline CDR1 and CDR2 sequences are SQVTM and ANQGSEA. Trimming left V 5 bases short and J 4 bases short, with 15 bases between. The CDR3 spans 13 residues. CDR3 coding DNA: TGCAGCGTTCGAAGAGGCGGAGCTTACGAGCAGTACTTC. Translating it yields CSVRRGGAYEQYF.

This clonotype was detected ten times or more. The J gene is TRBJ2-3, the V gene TRBV27, with 10 positions matching TRBD1. The trim removed 5 bases at V and 2 bases at J, leaving 4 bases unmatched. In germline, CDR1 is MNHEY, CDR2 SMNVEV (reference sequence). The CDR3 runs 15 residues. DNA for the CDR3: TGTGCCAGCAGTCCGACAGGGGGCTACACAGATACGCAGTATTTT. Translating it yields CASSPTGGYTDTQYF.

The chain is built from TRBV19 and TRBJ1-2, with 12 bases lining up with TRBD1. The CDR3 runs to 15 residues. CDR1 is LNHDA, CDR2 SQIVND, per germline (reference sequence). Trimming cost V 7 bases and J 8 bases; bases outside gene matches: 11. CDR3 in DNA: TGTGCCAGTACCTACCGGGACAGGGGGCGCGAAGGCTACACCTTC. It translates to CASTYRDRGREGYTF.

This clonotype appeared a few times. The V and J genes are TRBV7-9 and TRBJ2-1, with TRBD2 identical over 7 bases. The CDR3 has 16 residues. Germline-derived CDR1 and CDR2 are SEHNR and FQNEAQ (reference sequence). After removal of 1 base from V and 6 bases from J, the junction contained 9 bases not matched to a gene. The CDR3 DNA is TGTGCCAGCAGCTTAGATCCAGCGGGAATCTCCAATGAGCAGTTCTTC. It is translated as CASSLDPAGISNEQFF. Based on the CDR3 plus reference TRBV7-9 and TRBJ2-1, the full variable domain is DTGVSQNPRHKITKRGQNVTFRCDPISEHNRLYWYRQTLGQGPEFLTYFQNEAQLEKSRLLSDRFSAERPKGSFSTLEIQRTEQGDSAMYLCASSLDPAGISNEQFFGPGTRLTVL.

J is TRBJ2-2 and V is TRBV5-4, with D perhaps given as TRBD1 or TRBD2 (5 bases each). Germline V gene data show CDR1 as SGHNT and CDR2 as YYREEE (reference sequence). The V end lost 4 bases, the J end lost 7 bases, and 11 bases lay between the germline ends. The CDR3 runs to 13 residues. DNA for the CDR3: TGTGCCAGCAGCCCTGGGGGAATCGGGGAGCTGTTTTTT. Its protein is CASSPGGIGELFF.

The V call is TRBV5-1, the J call TRBJ1-1, with D possibly being TRBD1 (6 bases). The CDR3 has 14 residues. Trimming left V 7 bases short and J 2 bases short, with 15 bases between. Germline V gives CDR1 SGHRS, CDR2 YFSETQ. The CDR3 is CASARGPTNTEAFF. The CDR3 DNA follows: TGCGCCAGCGCCAGGGGACCGACTAACACTGAAGCTTTCTTT.

This clonotype was seen at least ten times. This CDR3 is CASRYGTNTDTQYF. CDR3 DNA sequence: TGTGCCAGCAGATACGGGACTAACACAGATACGCAGTATTTT. The genes are TRBV7-8 and TRBJ2-3; 7 nucleotides line up with TRBD2. There are 14 residues in the CDR3. Looked up from germline, CDR1 is SGHVS and CDR2 is FQNEAQ. The V gene end was trimmed by 6 bases and the J gene end by 2 bases; junction bases not matched to a gene: 5.

There are many counts of this clonotype. The J gene is TRBJ2-1, the V gene TRBV30; 12 bases match TRBD2. Trimming took 2 bases from V and 5 from J; bases not matched to a gene: 4. The length of the CDR3 is 15 residues. Germline CDR1 is GTSNPN and CDR2 is SVGIG (reference sequence). The CDR3 bases are TGTGCCTGGAGTACGGGACTAGCGGGTGACAATGAGCAGTTCTTC. The encoded protein is CAWSTGLAGDNEQFF.

CDR3 protein: CAGGRTGGQPQHF. The CDR3 DNA is TGTGCCGGGGGACGGACAGGGGGGCAGCCCCAGCATTTT. The rearrangement joins TRBV28 to TRBJ1-5; 10 nucleotides align to TRBD1. Germline CDR1 MDHEN, CDR2 SYDVKM. The V segment lost 11 bases and the J segment 7 bases; nucleotides outside the gene matches: 8. CDR3 length equals 13 residues.

Regarding this clonotype: Just one base apart from a much larger clone, this may be a read error. CDR3 nucleotides: TGTGTCAGCAGTTCACTCAGGGGACCCGGCGGTTACTATGGCTACACCTTC. Protein: CVSSSLRGPGGYYGYTF. The chain joins TRBV28 to TRBJ1-2, with a possible D match to TRBD1 (6 bases). Germline values: CDR1 MDHEN, CDR2 SYDVKM. CDR3 length equals 17 residues.

The rearrangement links TRBV20-1 to TRBJ2-1; maybe TRBD1 (5 bases). Germline CDR1 and CDR2: DFQATT and SNEGSKA (reference sequence). The CDR3 has 16 amino acids. With 0 bases removed from V and 6 bases from J, the gap between germline ends came to 18 bases. As DNA, the CDR3 is TGCAGTGCTAGAGATTGGGTAGGGCAGGGCCCCAATGAGCAGTTCTTC. It specifies CSARDWVGQGPNEQFF.

In this sample, this clonotype turned up a few times. The CDR3 protein is CASTFEAAGGYTF. CDR3 bases: TGTGCCAGCACCTTCGAGGCGGCGGGGGGCTACACCTTC. The chain employs TRBV7-9 and TRBJ1-2; no clear D. Germline CDR1 reads SEHNR; CDR2 reads FQNEAQ (reference sequence). Trimming left V 7 bases short and J 8 bases short, with 17 bases between. The CDR3 runs to 13 residues.

This clonotype was seen at least ten times. V gene TRBV3-1 combines with J gene TRBJ2-5, with D perhaps TRBD2 (6 bases). The CDR3 extends over 16 amino acids. Germline lookup yields CDR1 LGHDT and CDR2 YNNKEL (reference sequence). V lost 0 bases to trimming and J lost 2 bases, with 13 bases between them. The CDR3 spells CASSQEGASEQETQYF. The CDR3 DNA follows: TGTGCCAGCAGCCAAGAGGGCGCTAGCGAACAAGAGACCCAGTACTTC.

The chain is built from TRBV11-2 and TRBJ2-7; 9 nucleotides line up with TRBD1. The CDR3 loop spans 15 amino acids. The V segment lost 8 bases and the J segment 4 bases; nucleotides outside the gene matches: 12. The germline gives CDR1 SGHAT, CDR2 FQNNGV. The CDR3 loop reads CASSGLGQGSYEQYF. CDR3 nucleotide sequence: TGTGCCAGCTCGGGGTTGGGACAGGGAAGTTACGAGCAGTACTTC.

Only a few counts were recorded for this clonotype. V usage is TRBV30 and J usage is TRBJ2-7, with TRBD2 matching 10 bases. The V gene end was trimmed by 3 bases and the J gene end by 4 bases; junction bases not matched to a gene: 6. This CDR3 is 14 amino acids long. Germline-derived CDR1 and CDR2 are GTSNPN and SVGIG (reference sequence). The CDR3 DNA sequence: TGTGCCTGGAGCGAGACTAGCGGGCCTTACGAGCAGTACTTC. This codes for CAWSETSGPYEQYF.

A note on this clonotype: The junction departs from the called germline gene at one end, perhaps through a read error. The rearrangement joins TRBV10-3 to TRBJ1-4; 7 bases are a match to TRBD1. The CDR3 extends over 14 amino acids. CDR1 is ENHRY, CDR2 SYGVKD, per germline. CDR3 in amino acids: CATGDSLTNEELFF. CDR3 DNA: TGTGCCACCGGGGACAGTTTGACGAATGAAGAACTGTTTTTT.